The rows below give T cell receptor beta chains drawn from one sample of a study of blood T cell repertoires in COVID-19. Produced via immunoSEQ multiplex PCR; TCRdb's table is partial and in-frame only. This table has some 240,000 clones, 65% to 85% appearing once. Specimen: PBMCs or T cells enriched from blood (not recorded which). All receptors come from a man aged 50-59 years who had recovered from COVID-19. Both conserved end residues are part of each CDR3. The D gene is left open where the match is weak.

d_gene,len,j_gene,v_gene,CDR3aa
.,16,TRBJ2-2,TRBV18,CASSPSGGTRTGELFF
TRBD2,19,TRBJ2-7,TRBV6-2/TRBV6-3,CASSYSLRLAGEYRYEQYF
.,12,TRBJ1-1,TRBV5-1,CASSLGQGEAFF
TRBD1,14,TRBJ2-7,TRBV7-9,CASSLIQGGYEQYF
.,14,TRBJ1-1,TRBV10-3,CAILKRGEDTEAFF
.,11,TRBJ2-1,TRBV20-1,CSPSGDNEQFF
TRBD1,14,TRBJ1-5,TRBV7-9,CASTSGGINQPQHF
.,13,TRBJ1-2,TRBV29-1,CSVVGKITDGYTF
TRBD1,16,TRBJ2-3,TRBV5-5,CASSQGQGLFTDTQYF
.,13,TRBJ2-7,TRBV5-1,CASSKGEGREQYF
.,12,TRBJ2-1,TRBV12-3/TRBV12-4,CASSTPPGGAFF
.,16,TRBJ2-5,TRBV3-1/TRBV3-2,CASSQGLAGQWETQYF
.,13,TRBJ1-2,TRBV10-3,CAIRDMVGDGYTF
TRBD2,14,TRBJ2-2,TRBV19,CASSRLAGVGELFF
.,11,TRBJ2-7,TRBV20-1,CSARDPRSQYF
TRBD2,15,TRBJ2-1,TRBV6-5,CASSYQREGLYEQFF
.,14,TRBJ1-1,TRBV2,CASSERHFGTEAFF